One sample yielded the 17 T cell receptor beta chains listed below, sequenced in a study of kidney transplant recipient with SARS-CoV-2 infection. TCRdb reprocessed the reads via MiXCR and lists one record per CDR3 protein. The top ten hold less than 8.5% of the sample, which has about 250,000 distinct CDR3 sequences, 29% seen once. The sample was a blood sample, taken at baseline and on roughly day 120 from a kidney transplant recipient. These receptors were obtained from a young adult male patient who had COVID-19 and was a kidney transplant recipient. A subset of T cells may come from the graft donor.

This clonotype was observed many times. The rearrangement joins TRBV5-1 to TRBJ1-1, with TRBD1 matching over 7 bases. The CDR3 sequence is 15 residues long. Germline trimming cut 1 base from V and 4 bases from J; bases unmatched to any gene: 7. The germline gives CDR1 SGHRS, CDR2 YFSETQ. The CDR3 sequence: CASSLYRGRATEAFF. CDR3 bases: TGCGCCAGCAGCTTGTACAGGGGAAGGGCCACTGAAGCTTTCTTT.

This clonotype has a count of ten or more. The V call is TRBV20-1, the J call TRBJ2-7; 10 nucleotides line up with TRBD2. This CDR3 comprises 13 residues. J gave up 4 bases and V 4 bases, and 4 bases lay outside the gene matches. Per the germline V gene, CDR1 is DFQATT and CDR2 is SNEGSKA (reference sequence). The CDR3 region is CSAILAGEYEQYF. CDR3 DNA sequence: TGCAGTGCTATCCTAGCGGGAGAATACGAGCAGTACTTC.

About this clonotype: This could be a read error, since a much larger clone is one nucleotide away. This CDR3 reads CASSLTAGGHEQYF. CDR3 nucleotides: TGTGCCAGCAGCTTAACAGCGGGAGGTCACGAGCAGTACTTC. The chain combines TRBV11-2 with TRBJ2-7, with 9 bases fitting TRBD2. Germline CDR1 and CDR2: SGHAT and FQNNGV. Trimming at V came to 2 bases and at J to 5 bases, leaving 4 bases not matched to a gene. This CDR3 region has 14 residues.

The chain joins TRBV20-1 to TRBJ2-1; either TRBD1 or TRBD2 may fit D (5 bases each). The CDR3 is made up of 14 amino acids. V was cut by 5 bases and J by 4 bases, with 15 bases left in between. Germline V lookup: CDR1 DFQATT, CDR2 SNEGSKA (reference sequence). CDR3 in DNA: TGCAGTGCTGGGGGTGGTGGGGAGTACAATGAGCAGTTCTTC. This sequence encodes CSAGGGGEYNEQFF.

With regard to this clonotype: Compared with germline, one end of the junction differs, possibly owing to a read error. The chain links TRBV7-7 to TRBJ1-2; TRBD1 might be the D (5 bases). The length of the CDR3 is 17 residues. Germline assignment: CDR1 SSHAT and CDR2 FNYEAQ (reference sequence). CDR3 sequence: CASSVRGKCRKTYGYAF. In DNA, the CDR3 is TGTGCCAGCAGCGTTAGGGGCAAGTGCCGAAAGACCTATGGCTACGCCTTC.

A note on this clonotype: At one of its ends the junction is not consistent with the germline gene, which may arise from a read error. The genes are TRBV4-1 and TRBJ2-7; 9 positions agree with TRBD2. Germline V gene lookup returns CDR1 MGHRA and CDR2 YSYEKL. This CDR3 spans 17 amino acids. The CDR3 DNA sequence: TGCGCCAGCGGCCAAGAACGGCGGGAGGGCCTCCTTTCAGAGCAGCACTTC. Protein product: CASGQERREGLLSEQHF.

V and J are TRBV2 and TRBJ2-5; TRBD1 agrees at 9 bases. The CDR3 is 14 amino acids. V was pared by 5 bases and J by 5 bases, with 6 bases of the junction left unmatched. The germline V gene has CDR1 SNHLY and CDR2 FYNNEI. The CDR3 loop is CASSLRTGAETQYF. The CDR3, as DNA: TGTGCCAGCAGTTTACGGACAGGGGCGGAGACCCAGTACTTC.

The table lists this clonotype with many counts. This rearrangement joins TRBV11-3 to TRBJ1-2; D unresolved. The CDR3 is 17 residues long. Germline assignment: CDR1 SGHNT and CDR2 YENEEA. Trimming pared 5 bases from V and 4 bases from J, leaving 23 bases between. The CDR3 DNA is TGTGCCAGCAGCGTGACTTCCGATCTCGGAAAGACCTATGGCTACACCTTC. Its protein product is CASSVTSDLGKTYGYTF.

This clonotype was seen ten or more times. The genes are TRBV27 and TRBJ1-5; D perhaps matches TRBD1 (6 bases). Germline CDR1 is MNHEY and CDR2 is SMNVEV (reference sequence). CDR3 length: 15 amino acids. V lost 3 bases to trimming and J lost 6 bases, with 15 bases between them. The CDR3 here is CASSFVGRGGQPQHF. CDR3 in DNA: TGTGCCAGCAGTTTCGTGGGCAGGGGAGGTCAGCCCCAGCATTTT.

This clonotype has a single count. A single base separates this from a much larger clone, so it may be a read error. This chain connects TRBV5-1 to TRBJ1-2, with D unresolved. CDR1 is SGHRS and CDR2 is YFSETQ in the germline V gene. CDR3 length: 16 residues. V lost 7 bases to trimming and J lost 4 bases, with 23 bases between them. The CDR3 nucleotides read TGCGCCAGCCCTGCTAAATCGGTTCGAAAGACCTATGGCTACACCTTC. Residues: CASPAKSVRKTYGYTF.

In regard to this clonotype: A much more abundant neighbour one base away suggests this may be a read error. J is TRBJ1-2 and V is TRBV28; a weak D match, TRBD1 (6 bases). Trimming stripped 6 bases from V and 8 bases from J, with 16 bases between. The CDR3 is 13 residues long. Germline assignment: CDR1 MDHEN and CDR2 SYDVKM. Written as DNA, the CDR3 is TGTGCCAGCAGGGGGGGCCTAGGGGTCGGCTACACCTTC. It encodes CASRGGLGVGYTF.

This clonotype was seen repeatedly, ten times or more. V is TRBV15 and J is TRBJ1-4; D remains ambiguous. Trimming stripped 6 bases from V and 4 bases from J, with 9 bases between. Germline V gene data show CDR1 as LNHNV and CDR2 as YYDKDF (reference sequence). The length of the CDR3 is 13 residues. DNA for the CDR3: TGTGCCACCAGGTTTGATCGTAATGAAAAACTGTTTTTT. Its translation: CATRFDRNEKLFF.

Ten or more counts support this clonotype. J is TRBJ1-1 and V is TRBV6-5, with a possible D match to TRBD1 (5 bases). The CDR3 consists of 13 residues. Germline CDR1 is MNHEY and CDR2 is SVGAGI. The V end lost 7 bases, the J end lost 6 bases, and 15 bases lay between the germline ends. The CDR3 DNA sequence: TGTGCCAGCAAAGGACAAATGGGCCCTGAAGCTTTCTTT. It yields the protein CASKGQMGPEAFF.

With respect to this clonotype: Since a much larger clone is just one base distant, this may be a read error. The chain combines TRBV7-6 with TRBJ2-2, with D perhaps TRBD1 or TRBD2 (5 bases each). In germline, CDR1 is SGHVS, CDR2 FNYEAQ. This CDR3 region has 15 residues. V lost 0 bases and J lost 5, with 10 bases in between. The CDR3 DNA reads TGTGCCAGCAGCTTAGCTAGGGGACGGACCGGGGAGCTGTTTTTT. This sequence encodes CASSLARGRTGELFF.

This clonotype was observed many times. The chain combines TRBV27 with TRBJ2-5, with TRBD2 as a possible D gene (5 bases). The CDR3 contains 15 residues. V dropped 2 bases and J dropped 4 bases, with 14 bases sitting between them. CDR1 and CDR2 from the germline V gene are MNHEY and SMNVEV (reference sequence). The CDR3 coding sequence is TGTGCCAGCAGTTTAAGTTCTAGCTATGGAGAGACCCAGTACTTC. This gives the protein CASSLSSSYGETQYF.

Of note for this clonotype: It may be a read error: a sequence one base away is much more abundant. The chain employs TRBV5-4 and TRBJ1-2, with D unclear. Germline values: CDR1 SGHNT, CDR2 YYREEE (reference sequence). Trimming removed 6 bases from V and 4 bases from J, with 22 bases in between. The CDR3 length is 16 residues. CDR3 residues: CASMWFLPGKTYGYTF. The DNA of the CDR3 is TGTGCCAGCATGTGGTTCTTACCAGGAAAGACCTATGGCTACACCTTC.

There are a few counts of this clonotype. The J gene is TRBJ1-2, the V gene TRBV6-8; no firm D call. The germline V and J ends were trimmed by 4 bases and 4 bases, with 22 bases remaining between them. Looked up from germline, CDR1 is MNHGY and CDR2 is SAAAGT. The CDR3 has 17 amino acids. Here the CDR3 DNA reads TGTGCCAGCAGTTCCCCATCACGCTCTAGAAAGACCTATGGCTACACCTTC. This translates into CASSSPSRSRKTYGYTF.